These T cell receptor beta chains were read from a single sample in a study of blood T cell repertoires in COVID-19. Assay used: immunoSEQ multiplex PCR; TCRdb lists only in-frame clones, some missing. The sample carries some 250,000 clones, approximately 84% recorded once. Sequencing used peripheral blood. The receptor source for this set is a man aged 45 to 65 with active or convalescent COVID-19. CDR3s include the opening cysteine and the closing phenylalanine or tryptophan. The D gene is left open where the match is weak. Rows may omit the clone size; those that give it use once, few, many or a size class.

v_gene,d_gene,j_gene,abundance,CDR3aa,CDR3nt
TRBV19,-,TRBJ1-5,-,CASSMGQGLEPQHF,TGTGCCAGTAGTATGGGGCAGGGTCTTGAGCCCCAGCATTTT
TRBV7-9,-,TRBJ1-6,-,CASSLSTANSPLHF,TGTGCCAGCAGCTTATCGACAGCCAATTCACCCCTCCACTTT
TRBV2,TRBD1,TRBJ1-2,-,CASSDGGDSYGYTF,TGTGCCAGCAGTGACGGAGGGGACAGTTATGGCTACACCTTC
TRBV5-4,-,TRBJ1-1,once,CASSLAGKDVNTEAFF,TGTGCCAGCAGCTTGGCCGGGAAGGATGTGAACACTGAAGCTTTCTTT
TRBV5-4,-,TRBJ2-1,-,CASSLLYNEQFF,TGTGCCAGCAGCTTGCTCTACAATGAGCAGTTCTTC
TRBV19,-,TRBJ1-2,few,CAPPGSFYGYTF,TGTGCCCCCCCGGGTTCCTTCTATGGCTACACCTTC
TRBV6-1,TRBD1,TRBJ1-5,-,CASSEAGWGTGNQPQHF,TGTGCCAGCAGTGAAGCTGGGTGGGGGACAGGTAATCAGCCCCAGCATTTT
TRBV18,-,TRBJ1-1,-,CASSPTANEAFF,TGTGCCAGCTCACCGACAGCAAATGAAGCTTTCTTT
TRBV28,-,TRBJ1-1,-,CASSSYGAFF,TGTGCCAGCAGTTCCTACGGAGCTTTCTTT
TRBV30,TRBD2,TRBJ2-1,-,CASTPTSGGAYNEQFF,TGTGCCTCTACTCCCACTAGCGGGGGGGCCTACAATGAGCAGTTCTTC
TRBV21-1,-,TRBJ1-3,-,CASVRDRAGNTIYF,TGTGCCAGCGTTCGGGACAGGGCTGGAAACACCATATATTTT
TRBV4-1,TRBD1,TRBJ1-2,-,CASSQRSVGQGASGYTF,TGCGCCAGCAGCCAACGCTCAGTAGGACAGGGGGCGTCGGGCTACACCTTC
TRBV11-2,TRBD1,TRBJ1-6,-,CASSKDRGINSPLHF,TGTGCCAGCAGCAAGGACAGGGGCATTAATTCACCCCTCCACTTT
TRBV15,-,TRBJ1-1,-,CATSRGGADTEAFF,TGTGCCACCAGCAGAGGGGGCGCAGACACTGAAGCTTTCTTT
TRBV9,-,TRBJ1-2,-,CASSVVNGGIGGYTF,TGTGCCAGCAGCGTAGTGAATGGGGGGATAGGCGGCTACACCTTC
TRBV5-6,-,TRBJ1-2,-,CASSLAGGHGYTF,TGTGCCAGCAGCTTGGCCGGGGGTCATGGCTACACCTTC
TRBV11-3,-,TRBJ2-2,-,CASSLNTGELFF,TGTGCCAGCAGCCTGAACACCGGGGAGCTGTTTTTT
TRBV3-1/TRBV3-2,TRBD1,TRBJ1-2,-,CASSRWSGTDNYGYTF,TGTGCCAGCAGCCGCTGGTCCGGGACAGACAACTATGGCTACACCTTC
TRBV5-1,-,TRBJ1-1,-,CASTREGNTEAFF,TGCGCCAGCACCAGAGAGGGGAACACTGAAGCTTTCTTT
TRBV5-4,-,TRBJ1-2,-,CASSRGSVLGYTF,TGTGCCAGCAGCCGCGGGTCGGTTTTGGGCTACACCTTC
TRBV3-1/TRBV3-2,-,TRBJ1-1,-,CASSQRTAPLNTEAFF,TGTGCCAGCAGCCAACGGACAGCCCCACTGAACACTGAAGCTTTCTTT
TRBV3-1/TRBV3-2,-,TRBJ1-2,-,CASSRTTATNYGYTF,TGTGCCAGCAGCCGAACGACAGCCACTAACTATGGCTACACCTTC
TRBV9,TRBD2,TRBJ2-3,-,CASSVEGGGLTDTQYF,TGTGCCAGCAGCGTAGAGGGCGGGGGACTCACAGATACGCAGTATTTT
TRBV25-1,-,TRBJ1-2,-,CASRQEVYGYTF,TGTGCCAGCCGTCAGGAAGTCTATGGCTACACCTTC
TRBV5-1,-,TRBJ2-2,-,CASSLGPGAGYNTGELFF,TGCGCCAGCAGCTTGGGGCCTGGGGCAGGCTATAACACCGGGGAGCTGTTTTTT
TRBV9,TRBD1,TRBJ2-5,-,CASSVGTVGETQYF,TGTGCCAGCAGCGTGGGGACAGTAGGGGAGACCCAGTACTTC
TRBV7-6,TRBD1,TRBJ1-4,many,CASSLALREGGDEKLFF,TGTGCCAGCAGCTTAGCGCTAAGGGAAGGGGGCGATGAAAAACTGTTTTTT
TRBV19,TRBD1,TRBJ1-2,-,CASNRDPGTGYDYGYTF,TGTGCCAGTAACCGTGACCCCGGGACAGGATACGACTATGGCTACACCTTC
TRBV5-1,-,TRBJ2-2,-,CASSVRDLGTGELFF,TGCGCCAGCAGCGTCAGGGATCTAGGCACCGGGGAGCTGTTTTTT
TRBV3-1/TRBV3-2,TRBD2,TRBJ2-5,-,CASSPVGDYKETQYF,TGTGCCAGCAGCCCTGTTGGGGACTACAAAGAGACCCAGTACTTC
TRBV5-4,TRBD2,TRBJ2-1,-,CASSLGLAGRNEQFF,TGTGCCAGCAGCTTGGGGCTAGCGGGAAGGAATGAGCAGTTCTTC
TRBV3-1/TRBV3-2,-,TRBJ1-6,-,CASSPGGNSPLHF,TGTGCCAGCAGCCCTGGGGGGAATTCACCCCTCCACTTT
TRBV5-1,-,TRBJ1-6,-,CASKTNNSPLHF,TGCGCCAGCAAGACAAATAATTCACCCCTCCACTTT
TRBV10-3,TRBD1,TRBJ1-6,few,CAIREETGKVSPLHF,TGTGCCATCAGAGAAGAGACAGGGAAGGTTTCACCCCTCCACTTT
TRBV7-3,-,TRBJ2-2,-,CASSLTPGGANTGELFF,TGTGCCAGCAGCTTAACGCCTGGCGGCGCGAACACCGGGGAGCTGTTTTTT
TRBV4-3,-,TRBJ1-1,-,CASSQGATEAFF,TGCGCCAGCAGCCAGGGGGCCACTGAAGCTTTCTTT
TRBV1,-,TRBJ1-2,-,CTSSFLAWGQNQHGGYTF,TGCACCAGCAGCTTCTTGGCGTGGGGGCAAAACCAGCACGGTGGCTACACCTTC
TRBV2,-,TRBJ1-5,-,CASRRGEPQHF,TGTGCCAGCAGGCGGGGGGAGCCCCAGCATTTT
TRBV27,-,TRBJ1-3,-,CASSPGRVLDTIYF,TGTGCCAGCAGCCCAGGCAGGGTCTTAGACACCATATATTTT
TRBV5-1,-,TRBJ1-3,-,CASSLAGGSGNTIYF,TGCGCCAGCAGCTTGGCCGGCGGCTCTGGAAACACCATATATTTT
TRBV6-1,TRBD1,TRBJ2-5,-,CASSERGLRRSDRQETQYF,TGTGCCAGCAGTGAAAGGGGGCTCCGAAGGTCAGACCGTCAAGAGACCCAGTACTTC
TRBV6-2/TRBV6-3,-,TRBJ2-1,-,CASSYSSRLDEQFF,TGTGCCAGCAGTTACTCGAGCCGTTTGGATGAGCAGTTCTTC
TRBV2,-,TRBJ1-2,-,CASSDRATRGYTF,TGTGCCAGCAGTGACAGGGCGACGCGTGGCTACACCTTC
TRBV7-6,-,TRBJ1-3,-,CASSLVEGLGGNTIYF,TGTGCCAGCAGCTTAGTGGAGGGGCTGGGTGGAAACACCATATATTTT